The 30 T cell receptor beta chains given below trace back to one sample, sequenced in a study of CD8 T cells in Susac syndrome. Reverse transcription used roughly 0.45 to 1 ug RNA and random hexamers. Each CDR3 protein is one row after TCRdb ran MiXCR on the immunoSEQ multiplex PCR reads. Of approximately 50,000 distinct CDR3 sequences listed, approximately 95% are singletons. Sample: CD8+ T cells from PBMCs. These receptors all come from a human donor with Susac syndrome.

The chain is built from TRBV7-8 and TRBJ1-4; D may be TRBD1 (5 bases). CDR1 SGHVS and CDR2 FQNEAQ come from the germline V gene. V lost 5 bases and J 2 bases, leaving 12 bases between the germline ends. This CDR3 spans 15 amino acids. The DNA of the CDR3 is TGTGCCAGCAGCCGAGACGACAGCACTAATGAAAAACTGTTTTTT. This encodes CASSRDDSTNEKLFF.

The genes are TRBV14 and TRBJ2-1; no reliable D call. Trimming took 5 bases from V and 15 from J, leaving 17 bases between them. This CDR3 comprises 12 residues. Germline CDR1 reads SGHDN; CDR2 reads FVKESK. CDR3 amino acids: CASSVSAQNPFF. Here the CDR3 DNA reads TGTGCCAGCAGCGTTTCAGCCCAAAATCCGTTCTTC.

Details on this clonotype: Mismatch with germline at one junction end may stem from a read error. CDR3 loop: CASSLAGYYNEQFF. The DNA of the CDR3 is TGTGCCAGCAGCTTAGCGGGTTACTACAATGAGCAGTTCTTC. The chain uses TRBV12-3 or TRBV12-4 and TRBJ2-1; 7 bases map to TRBD2. The CDR3 is 14 residues long.

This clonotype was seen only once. The CDR3 loop reads CASSEVTAMNQPQHF. In DNA, the CDR3 is TGTGCCAGCAGTGAAGTCACAGCCATGAATCAGCCCCAGCATTTT. The chain carries TRBV2 and TRBJ1-5; D unclear. V lost 1 base to trimming and J lost 4 bases, with 11 bases between them. The germline V gene encodes CDR1 SNHLY and CDR2 FYNNEI. The CDR3 has 15 residues. Supplemented by reference TRBV2 and TRBJ1-5, the full variable domain reads EPEVTQTPSHQVTQMGQEVILRCVPISNHLYFYWYRQILGQKVEFLVSFYNNEISEKSEIFDDQFSVERPDGSNFTLKIRSTKLEDSAMYFCASSEVTAMNQPQHFGDGTRLSIL.

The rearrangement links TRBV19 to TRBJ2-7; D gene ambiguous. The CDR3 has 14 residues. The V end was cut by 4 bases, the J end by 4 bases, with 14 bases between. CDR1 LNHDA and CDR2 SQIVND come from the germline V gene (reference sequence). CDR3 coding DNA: TGTGCCAGTAGTACGACTTGGGCGGAGTACGAGCAGTACTTC. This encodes CASSTTWAEYEQYF.

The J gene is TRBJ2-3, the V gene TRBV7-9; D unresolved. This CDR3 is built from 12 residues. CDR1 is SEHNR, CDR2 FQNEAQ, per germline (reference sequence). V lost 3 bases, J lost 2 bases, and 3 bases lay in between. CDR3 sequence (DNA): TGTGCCAGCAGCTTCCCCACAGATACGCAGTATTTT. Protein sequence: CASSFPTDTQYF.

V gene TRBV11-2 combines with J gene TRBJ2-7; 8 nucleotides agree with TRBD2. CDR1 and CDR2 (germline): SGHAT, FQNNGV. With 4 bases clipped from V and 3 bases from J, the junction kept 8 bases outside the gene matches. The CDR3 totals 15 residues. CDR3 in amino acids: CASSSWGSGGYEQYF. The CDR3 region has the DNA TGTGCCAGCAGCTCCTGGGGGAGCGGGGGCTACGAGCAGTACTTC.

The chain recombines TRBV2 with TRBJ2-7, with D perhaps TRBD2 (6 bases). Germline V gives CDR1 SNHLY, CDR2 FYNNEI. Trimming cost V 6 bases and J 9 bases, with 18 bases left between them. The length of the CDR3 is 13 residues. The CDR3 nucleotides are TGTGCCAGCAGCGGCGGGGCCCCGGATGGGCAGTACTTC. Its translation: CASSGGAPDGQYF. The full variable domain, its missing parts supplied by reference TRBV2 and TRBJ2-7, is EPEVTQTPSHQVTQMGQEVILRCVPISNHLYFYWYRQILGQKVEFLVSFYNNEISEKSEIFDDQFSVERPDGSNFTLKIRSTKLEDSAMYFCASSGGAPDGQYFGPGTRLTVT.

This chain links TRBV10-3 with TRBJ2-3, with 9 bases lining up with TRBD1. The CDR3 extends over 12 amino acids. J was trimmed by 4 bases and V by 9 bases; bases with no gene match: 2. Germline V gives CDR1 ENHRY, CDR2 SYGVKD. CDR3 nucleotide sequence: TGTGCCATGAGGACAGGGGCAGATACGCAGTATTTT. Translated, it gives CAMRTGADTQYF.

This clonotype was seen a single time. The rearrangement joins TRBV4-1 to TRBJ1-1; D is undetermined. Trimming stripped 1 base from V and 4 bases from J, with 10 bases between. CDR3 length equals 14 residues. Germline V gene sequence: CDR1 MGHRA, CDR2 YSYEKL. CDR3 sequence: CASSQGPFATEAFF. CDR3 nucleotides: TGCGCCAGCAGCCAAGGCCCGTTTGCCACTGAAGCTTTCTTT.

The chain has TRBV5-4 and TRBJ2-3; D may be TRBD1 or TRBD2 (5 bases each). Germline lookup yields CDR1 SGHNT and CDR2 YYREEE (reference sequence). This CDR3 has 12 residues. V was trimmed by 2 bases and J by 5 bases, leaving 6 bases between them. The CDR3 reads CASSFGGDTQYF. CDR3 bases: TGTGCCAGCAGCTTTGGGGGAGATACGCAGTATTTT.

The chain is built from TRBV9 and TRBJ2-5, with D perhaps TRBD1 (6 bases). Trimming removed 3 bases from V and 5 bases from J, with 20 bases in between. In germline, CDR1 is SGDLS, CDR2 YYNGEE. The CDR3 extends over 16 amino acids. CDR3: CASSADRRHFGETQYF. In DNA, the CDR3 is TGTGCCAGCAGCGCTGACAGGAGACACTTCGGCGAGACCCAGTACTTC.

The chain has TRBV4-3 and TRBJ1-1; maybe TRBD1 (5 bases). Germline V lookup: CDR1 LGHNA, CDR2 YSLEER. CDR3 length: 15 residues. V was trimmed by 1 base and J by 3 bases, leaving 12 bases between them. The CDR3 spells CASSQGGLGDTEAFF. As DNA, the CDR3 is TGCGCCAGCAGCCAAGGGGGACTAGGGGACACTGAAGCTTTCTTT.

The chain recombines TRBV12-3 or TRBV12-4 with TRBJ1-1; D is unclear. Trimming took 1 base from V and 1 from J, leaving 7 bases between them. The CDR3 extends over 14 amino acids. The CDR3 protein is CASSLVPRNTEAFF. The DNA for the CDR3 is TGTGCCAGCAGTTTAGTTCCTCGGAACACTGAAGCTTTCTTT.

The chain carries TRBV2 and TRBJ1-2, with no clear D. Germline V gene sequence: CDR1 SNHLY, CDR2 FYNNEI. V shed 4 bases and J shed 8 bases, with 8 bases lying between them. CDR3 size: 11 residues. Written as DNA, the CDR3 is TGTGCCAGCAGTGGCTATTGGGGCTACACCTTC. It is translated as CASSGYWGYTF.

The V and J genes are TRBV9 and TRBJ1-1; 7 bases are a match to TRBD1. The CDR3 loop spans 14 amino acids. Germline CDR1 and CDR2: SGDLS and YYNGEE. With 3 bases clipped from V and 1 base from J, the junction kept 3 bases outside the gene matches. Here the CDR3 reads CASSGQGWNTEAFF. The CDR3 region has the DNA TGTGCCAGCAGCGGACAGGGTTGGAACACTGAAGCTTTCTTT.

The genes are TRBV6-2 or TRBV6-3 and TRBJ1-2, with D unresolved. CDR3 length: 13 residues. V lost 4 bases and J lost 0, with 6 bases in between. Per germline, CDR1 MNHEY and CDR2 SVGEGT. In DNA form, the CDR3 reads TGTGCCAGCAGTTCGCAGCCTAACTATGGCTACACCTTC. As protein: CASSSQPNYGYTF.

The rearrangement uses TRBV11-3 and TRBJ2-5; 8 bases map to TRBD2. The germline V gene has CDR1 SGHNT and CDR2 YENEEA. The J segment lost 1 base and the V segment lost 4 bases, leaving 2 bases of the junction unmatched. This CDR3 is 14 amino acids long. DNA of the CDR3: TGTGCCAGCAGCTCCCGGGGGGGCCAAGAGACCCAGTACTTC. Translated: CASSSRGGQETQYF.

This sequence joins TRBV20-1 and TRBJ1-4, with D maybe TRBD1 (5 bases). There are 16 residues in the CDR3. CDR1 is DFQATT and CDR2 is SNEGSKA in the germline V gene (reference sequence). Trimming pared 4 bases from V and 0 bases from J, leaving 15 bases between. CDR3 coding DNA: TGCAGTGCTAAAAAAGGGGCGCAGACAACTAATGAAAAACTGTTTTTT. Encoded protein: CSAKKGAQTTNEKLFF.

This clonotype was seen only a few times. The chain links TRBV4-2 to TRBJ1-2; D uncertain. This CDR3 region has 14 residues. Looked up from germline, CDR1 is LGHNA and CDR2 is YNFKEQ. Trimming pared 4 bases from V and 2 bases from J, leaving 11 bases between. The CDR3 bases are TGTGCCAGCAGCCTGCTGGGGTCGAACTATGGCTACACCTTC. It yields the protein CASSLLGSNYGYTF.

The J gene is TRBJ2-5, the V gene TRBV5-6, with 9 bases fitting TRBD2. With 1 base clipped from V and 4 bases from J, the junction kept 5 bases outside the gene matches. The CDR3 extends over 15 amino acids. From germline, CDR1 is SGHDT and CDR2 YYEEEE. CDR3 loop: CASSLRGGGVETQYF. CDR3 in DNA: TGTGCCAGCAGCTTGCGAGGCGGGGGGGTAGAGACCCAGTACTTC. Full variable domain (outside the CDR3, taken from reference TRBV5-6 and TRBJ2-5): DAGVTQSPTHLIKTRGQQVTLRCSPKSGHDTVSWYQQALGQGPQFIFQYYEEEERQRGNFPDRFSGHQFPNYSSELNVNALLLGDSALYLCASSLRGGGVETQYFGPGTRLLVL.

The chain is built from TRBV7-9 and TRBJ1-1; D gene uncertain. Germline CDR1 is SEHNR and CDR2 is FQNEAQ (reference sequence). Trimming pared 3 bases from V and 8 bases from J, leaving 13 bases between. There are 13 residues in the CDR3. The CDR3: CASSFPGREEAFF. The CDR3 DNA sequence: TGTGCCAGCAGCTTCCCTGGGAGGGAGGAAGCTTTCTTT.

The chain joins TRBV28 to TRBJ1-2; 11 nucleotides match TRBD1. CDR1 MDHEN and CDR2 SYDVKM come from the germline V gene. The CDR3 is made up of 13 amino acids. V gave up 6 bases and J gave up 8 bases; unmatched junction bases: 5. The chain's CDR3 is CASSRGQGAGYTF. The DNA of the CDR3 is TGTGCCAGCAGCCGCGGACAGGGGGCCGGCTACACCTTC.

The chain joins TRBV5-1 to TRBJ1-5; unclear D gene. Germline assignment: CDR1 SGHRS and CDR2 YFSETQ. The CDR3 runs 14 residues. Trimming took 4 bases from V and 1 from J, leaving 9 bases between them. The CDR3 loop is CASSPSGSNQPQHF. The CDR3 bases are TGCGCCAGCAGCCCGTCGGGAAGCAATCAGCCCCAGCATTTT. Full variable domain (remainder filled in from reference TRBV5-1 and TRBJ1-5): KAGVTQTPRYLIKTRGQQVTLSCSPISGHRSVSWYQQTPGQGLQFLFEYFSETQRNKGNFPGRFSGRQFSNSRSEMNVSTLELGDSALYLCASSPSGSNQPQHFGDGTRLSIL.

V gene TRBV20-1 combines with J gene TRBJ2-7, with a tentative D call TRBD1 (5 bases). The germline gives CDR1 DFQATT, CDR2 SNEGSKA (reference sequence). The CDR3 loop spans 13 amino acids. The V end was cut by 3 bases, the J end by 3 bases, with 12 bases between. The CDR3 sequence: CSARPRTRYEQYF. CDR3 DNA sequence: TGCAGTGCTAGGCCAAGGACACGCTACGAGCAGTACTTC.

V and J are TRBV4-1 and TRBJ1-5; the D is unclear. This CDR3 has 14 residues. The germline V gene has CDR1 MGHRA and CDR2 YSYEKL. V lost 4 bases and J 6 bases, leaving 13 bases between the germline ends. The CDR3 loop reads CASSPIGAGQPQHF. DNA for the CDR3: TGCGCCAGCAGCCCTATTGGCGCCGGTCAGCCCCAGCATTTT.

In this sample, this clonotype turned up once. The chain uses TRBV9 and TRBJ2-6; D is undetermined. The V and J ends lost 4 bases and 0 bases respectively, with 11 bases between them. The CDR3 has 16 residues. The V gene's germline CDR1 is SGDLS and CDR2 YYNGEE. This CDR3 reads CASSTPIVSGANVLTF. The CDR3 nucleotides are TGTGCCAGCAGCACCCCGATCGTCTCTGGGGCCAACGTCCTGACTTTC.

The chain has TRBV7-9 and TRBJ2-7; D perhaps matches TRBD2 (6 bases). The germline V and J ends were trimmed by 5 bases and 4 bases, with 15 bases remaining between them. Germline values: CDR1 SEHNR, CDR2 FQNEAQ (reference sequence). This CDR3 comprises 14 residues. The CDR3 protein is CASSHPGAKYEQYF. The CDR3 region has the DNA TGTGCCAGCAGCCACCCGGGAGCAAAGTACGAGCAGTACTTC.

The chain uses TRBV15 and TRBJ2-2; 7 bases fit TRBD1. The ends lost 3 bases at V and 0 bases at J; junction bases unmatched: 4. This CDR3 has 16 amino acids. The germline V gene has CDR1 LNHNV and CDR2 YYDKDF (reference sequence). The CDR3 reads CATSSEDRANTGELFF. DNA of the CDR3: TGTGCCACCAGCAGCGAAGACAGGGCGAACACCGGGGAGCTGTTTTTT.

Here the CDR3 reads CASSLWKGSNQPQHF. The CDR3 region has the DNA TGTGCCAGCAGTTTATGGAAGGGGAGCAATCAGCCCCAGCATTTT. The chain links TRBV28 to TRBJ1-5; D might be TRBD1 (5 bases). This CDR3 spans 15 amino acids. V was trimmed by 0 bases and J by 1 base, leaving 7 bases between them. Germline values: CDR1 MDHEN, CDR2 SYDVKM.